These 5 T cell receptor beta chains originate from one sample sequenced in a study of control samples from healthy donors and cancer patients. Here immunoSEQ multiplex PCR was the method, and the copy in TCRdb shows in-frame clones only, minus some. The sample holds about 230,000 clones; about four fifths are singletons and the top ten take roughly 15%. Input material: PBMCs. These receptors came from a woman aged 55-75 years with lung cancer.

The chain employs TRBV5-1 and TRBJ1-5, with a tentative D call TRBD1 (5 bases). Deletions cut 4 bases from V and 6 bases from J, with 23 bases between. CDR1 and CDR2 (germline): SGHRS, YFSETQ. The CDR3 loop spans 17 amino acids. CDR3 in DNA: TGCGCCAGCAGCCCGGTACCCACATCCAGGGAGGTTCAGCCCCAGCATTTT. This gives the protein CASSPVPTSREVQPQHF.

V usage is TRBV18 and J usage is TRBJ1-1, with TRBD1 matching over 7 bases. CDR3 size: 15 residues. CDR1 and CDR2 from the germline V gene are KGHSH and LQKENI. The V and J ends lost 1 base and 3 bases, in that order; junction bases with no gene match: 5. In nucleotides, the CDR3 is TGTGCCAGCTCACCACTACAGGGGAGTGACACTGAAGCTTTCTTT. Its protein is CASSPLQGSDTEAFF.

This chain joins TRBV5-1 and TRBJ1-2; tentative D call: TRBD1 (5 bases). The V end lost 3 bases, the J end lost 1 base, and 10 bases lay between the germline ends. CDR1 and CDR2 (germline): SGHRS, YFSETQ. The CDR3 spans 14 residues. CDR3: CASSWDGLNYGYTF. In DNA form, the CDR3 reads TGCGCCAGCAGCTGGGACGGTCTTAACTATGGCTACACCTTC. Full variable domain (rest looked up from reference TRBV5-1 and TRBJ1-2): KAGVTQTPRYLIKTRGQQVTLSCSPISGHRSVSWYQQTPGQGLQFLFEYFSETQRNKGNFPGRFSGRQFSNSRSEMNVSTLELGDSALYLCASSWDGLNYGYTFGSGTRLTVV.

The chain combines TRBV2 with TRBJ1-1, with D perhaps matching TRBD1 (5 bases). The germline V gene encodes CDR1 SNHLY and CDR2 FYNNEI. The CDR3 has 12 residues. V lost 2 bases to trimming and J lost 8 bases, with 9 bases between them. CDR3 in DNA: TGTGCCAGCAGTGAAAGGGACCCAGAAGCTTTCTTT. Protein: CASSERDPEAFF.

This clone was observed a handful of times. CDR3 sequence reads: CASSLRPGQGYEQYF. In DNA, the CDR3 is TGTGCCAGCAGTTTACGACCGGGACAGGGCTACGAGCAGTACTTC. The V and J genes are TRBV28 and TRBJ2-7, with 9 bases identical to TRBD1. CDR1 and CDR2 (germline): MDHEN, SYDVKM. Losses at the gene ends were 2 bases for V and 3 bases for J; bases not matched to a gene: 5. This CDR3 has 15 amino acids.